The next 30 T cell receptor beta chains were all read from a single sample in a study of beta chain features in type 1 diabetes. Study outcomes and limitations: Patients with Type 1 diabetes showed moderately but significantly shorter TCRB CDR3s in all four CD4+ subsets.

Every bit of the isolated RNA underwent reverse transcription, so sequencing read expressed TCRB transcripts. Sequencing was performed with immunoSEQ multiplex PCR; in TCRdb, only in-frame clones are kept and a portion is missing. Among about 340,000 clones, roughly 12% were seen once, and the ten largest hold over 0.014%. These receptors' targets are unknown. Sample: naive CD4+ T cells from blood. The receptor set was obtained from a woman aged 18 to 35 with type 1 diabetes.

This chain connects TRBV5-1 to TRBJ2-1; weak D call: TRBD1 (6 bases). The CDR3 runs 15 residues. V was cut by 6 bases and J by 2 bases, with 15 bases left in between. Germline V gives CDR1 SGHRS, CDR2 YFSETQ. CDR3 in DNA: TGCGCCAGCAAACCCTCGCGGACAGCCTACAATGAGCAGTTCTTC. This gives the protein CASKPSRTAYNEQFF.

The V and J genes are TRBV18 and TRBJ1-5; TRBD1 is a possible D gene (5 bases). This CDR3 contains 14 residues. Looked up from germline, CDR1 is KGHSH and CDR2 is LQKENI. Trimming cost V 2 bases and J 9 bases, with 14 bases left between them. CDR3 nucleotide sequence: TGTGCCAGCTCACCAGGAAAAGGGGAGGTGCCCCAGCATTTT. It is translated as CASSPGKGEVPQHF.

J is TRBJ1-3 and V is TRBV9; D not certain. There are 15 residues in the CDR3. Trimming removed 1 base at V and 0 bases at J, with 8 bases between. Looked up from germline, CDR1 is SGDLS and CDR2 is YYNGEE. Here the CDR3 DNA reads TGTGCCAGCAGCGTACTAGGGAGCTCTGGAAACACCATATATTTT. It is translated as CASSVLGSSGNTIYF.

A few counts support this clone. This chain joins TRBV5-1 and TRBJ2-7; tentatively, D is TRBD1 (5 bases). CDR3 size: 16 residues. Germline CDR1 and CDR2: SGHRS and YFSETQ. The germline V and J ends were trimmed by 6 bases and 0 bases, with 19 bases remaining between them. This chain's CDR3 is CASTTDNQGRSYEQYF. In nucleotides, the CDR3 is TGCGCCAGCACGACCGACAACCAGGGTCGCTCCTACGAGCAGTACTTC.

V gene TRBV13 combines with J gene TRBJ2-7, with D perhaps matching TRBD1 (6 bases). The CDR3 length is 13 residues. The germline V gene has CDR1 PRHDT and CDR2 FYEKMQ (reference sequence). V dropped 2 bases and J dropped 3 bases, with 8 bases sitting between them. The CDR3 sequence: CASSLRTDYEQYF. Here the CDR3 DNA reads TGTGCCAGCAGCTTACGGACAGACTACGAGCAGTACTTC.

CDR3 sequence: CAWSPGGHSNQPQHF. In DNA, the CDR3 is TGTGCCTGGAGCCCCGGAGGCCATAGCAATCAGCCCCAGCATTTT. This rearrangement joins TRBV30 to TRBJ1-5; D is uncertain. This CDR3 region has 15 residues. V gave up 3 bases and J gave up 0 bases, with 12 bases separating them. CDR1 and CDR2 (germline): GTSNPN, SVGIG (reference sequence).

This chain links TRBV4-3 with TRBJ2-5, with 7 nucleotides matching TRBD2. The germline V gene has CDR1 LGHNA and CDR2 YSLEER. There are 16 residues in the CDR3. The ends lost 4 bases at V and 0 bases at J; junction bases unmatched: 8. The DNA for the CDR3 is TGCGCCAGCAGCCCCGAGCCAGCGGGAAACCAAGAGACCCAGTACTTC. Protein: CASSPEPAGNQETQYF.

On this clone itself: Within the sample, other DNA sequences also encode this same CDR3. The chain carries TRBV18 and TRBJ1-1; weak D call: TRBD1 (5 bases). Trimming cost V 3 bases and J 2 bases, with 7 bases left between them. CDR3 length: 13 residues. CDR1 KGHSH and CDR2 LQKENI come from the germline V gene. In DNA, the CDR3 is TGTGCCAGCTCACCCGGGGGAAACACTGAAGCTTTCTTT. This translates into CASSPGGNTEAFF.

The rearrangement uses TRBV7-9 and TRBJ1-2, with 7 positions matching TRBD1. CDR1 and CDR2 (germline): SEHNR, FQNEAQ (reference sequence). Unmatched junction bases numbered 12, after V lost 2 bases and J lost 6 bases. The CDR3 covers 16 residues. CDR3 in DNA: TGTGCCAGCAGCTTATTTTCTAGGGGGCGACGGGATGGCTACACCTTC. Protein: CASSLFSRGRRDGYTF.

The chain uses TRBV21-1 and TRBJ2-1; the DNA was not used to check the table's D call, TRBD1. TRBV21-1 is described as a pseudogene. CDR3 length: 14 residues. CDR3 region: CASTLDRGYNEQFF. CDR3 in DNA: TGTGCCAGCACCCTTGACAGGGGGTACAATGAGCAGTTCTTC.

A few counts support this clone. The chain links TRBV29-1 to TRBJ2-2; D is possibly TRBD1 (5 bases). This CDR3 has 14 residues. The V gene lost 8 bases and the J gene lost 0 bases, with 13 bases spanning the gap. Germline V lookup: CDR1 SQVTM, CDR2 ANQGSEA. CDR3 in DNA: TGCAGCACCTTAACAGGCCCGAACACCGGGGAGCTGTTTTTT. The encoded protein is CSTLTGPNTGELFF.

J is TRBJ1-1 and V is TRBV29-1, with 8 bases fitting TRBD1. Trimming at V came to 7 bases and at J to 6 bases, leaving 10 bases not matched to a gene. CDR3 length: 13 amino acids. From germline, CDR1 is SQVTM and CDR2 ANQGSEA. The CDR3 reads CSAFRDRIPEAFF. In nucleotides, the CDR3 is TGCAGCGCCTTCCGGGACAGGATCCCTGAAGCTTTCTTT.

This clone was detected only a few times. The CDR3 DNA is TGTGCCAGCAGCTGGACAGGGGGTAGATTTGAGCAGTTCTTC. It is translated as CASSWTGGRFEQFF. The chain employs TRBV11-2 and TRBJ2-1, with 10 bases matching TRBD1. The J segment lost 9 bases and the V segment lost 4 bases, leaving 6 bases of the junction unmatched. Germline CDR1 and CDR2: SGHAT and FQNNGV. The CDR3 is 14 residues long.

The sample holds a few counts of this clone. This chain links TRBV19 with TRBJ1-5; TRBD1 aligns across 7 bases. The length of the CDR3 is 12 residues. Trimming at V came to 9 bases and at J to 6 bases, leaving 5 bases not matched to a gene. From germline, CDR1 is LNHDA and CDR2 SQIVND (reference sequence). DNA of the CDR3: TGTGCCAGGACGACAGGGAGTCAGCCCCAGCATTTT. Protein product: CARTTGSQPQHF.

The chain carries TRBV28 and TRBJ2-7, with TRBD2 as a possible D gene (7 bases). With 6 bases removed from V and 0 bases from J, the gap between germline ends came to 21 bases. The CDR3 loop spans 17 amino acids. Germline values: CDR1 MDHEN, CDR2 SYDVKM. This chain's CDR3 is CASSSAVGGRISYEQYF. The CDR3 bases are TGTGCCAGCAGCTCGGCCGTCGGGGGGCGAATCTCCTACGAGCAGTACTTC.

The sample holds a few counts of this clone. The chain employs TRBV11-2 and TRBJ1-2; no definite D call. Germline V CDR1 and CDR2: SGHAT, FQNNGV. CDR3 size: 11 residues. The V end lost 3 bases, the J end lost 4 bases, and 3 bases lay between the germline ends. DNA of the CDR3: TGTGCCAGCAGCTTTATCTATGGCTACACCTTC. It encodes CASSFIYGYTF.

For the CDR3, the DNA is TGCGCCAGCAGCCACCAGACAGGGGGCTATGGCTACACCTTC. Encoded protein: CASSHQTGGYGYTF. This rearrangement joins TRBV4-1 to TRBJ1-2; the match to TRBD1 covers 9 bases. In germline, CDR1 is MGHRA, CDR2 YSYEKL. The CDR3 totals 14 residues. With 3 bases clipped from V and 4 bases from J, the junction kept 3 bases outside the gene matches.

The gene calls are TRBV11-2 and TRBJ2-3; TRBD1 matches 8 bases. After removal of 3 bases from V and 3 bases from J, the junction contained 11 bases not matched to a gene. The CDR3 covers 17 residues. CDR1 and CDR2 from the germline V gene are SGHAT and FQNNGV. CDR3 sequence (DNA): TGTGCCAGCAGCTTGGGGATAACAGGGGGTCCAACAGATACGCAGTATTTT. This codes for CASSLGITGGPTDTQYF.

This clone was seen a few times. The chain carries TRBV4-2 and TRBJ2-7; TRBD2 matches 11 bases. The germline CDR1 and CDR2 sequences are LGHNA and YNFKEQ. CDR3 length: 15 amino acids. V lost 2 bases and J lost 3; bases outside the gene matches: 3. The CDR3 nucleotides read TGTGCCAGCAGCCAAACTAGCGGGAGTGACTACGAGCAGTACTTC. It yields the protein CASSQTSGSDYEQYF.

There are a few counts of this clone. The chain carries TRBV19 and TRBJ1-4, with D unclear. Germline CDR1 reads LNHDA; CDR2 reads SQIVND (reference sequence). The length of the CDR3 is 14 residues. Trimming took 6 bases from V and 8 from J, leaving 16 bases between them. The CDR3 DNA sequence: TGTGCCAGTAGCCGGAGCCCTGCGGAGGAAAAACTGTTTTTT. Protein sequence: CASSRSPAEEKLFF.

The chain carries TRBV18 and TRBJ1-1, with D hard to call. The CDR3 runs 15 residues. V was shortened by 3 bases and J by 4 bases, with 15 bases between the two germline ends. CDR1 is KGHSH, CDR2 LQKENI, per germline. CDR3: CASSPQEGLTTEAFF. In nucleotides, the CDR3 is TGTGCCAGCTCACCCCAGGAGGGCCTGACCACTGAAGCTTTCTTT.

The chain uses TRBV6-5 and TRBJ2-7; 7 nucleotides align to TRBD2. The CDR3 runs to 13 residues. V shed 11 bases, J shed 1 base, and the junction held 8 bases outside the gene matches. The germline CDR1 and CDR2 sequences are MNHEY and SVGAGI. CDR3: CAARAGVSYEQYF. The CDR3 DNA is TGTGCCGCCCGGGCGGGAGTATCCTACGAGCAGTACTTC.

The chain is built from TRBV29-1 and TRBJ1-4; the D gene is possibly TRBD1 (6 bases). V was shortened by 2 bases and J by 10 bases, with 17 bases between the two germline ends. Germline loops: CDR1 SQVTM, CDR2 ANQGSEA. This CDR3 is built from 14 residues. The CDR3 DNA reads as TGCAGCGTTGAAAGTTGGCAGGGGTCGAGAAAACTGTTTTTT. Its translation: CSVESWQGSRKLFF. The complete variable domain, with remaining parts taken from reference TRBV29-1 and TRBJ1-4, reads SAVISQKPSRDICQRGTSLTIQCQVDSQVTMMFWYRQQPGQSLTLIATANQGSEATYESGFVIDKFPISRPNLTFSTLTVSNMSPEDSSIYLCSVESWQGSRKLFFGSGTQLSVL.

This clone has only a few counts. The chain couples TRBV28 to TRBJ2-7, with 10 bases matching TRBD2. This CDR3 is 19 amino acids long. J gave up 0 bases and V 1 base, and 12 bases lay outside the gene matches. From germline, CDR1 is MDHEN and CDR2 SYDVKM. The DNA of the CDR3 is TGTGCCAGCAGTTTATTAATTGGGTTAGCGGGAGGAAACTCCTACGAGCAGTACTTC. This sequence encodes CASSLLIGLAGGNSYEQYF.

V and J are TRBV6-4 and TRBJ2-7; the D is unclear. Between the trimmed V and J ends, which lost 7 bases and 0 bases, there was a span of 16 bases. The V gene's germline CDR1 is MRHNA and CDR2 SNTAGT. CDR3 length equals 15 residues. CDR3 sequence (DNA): TGTGCCAGCACCCCGAGCCCCTGCGGCTCCTACGAGCAGTACGTC. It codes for CASTPSPCGSYEQYV.

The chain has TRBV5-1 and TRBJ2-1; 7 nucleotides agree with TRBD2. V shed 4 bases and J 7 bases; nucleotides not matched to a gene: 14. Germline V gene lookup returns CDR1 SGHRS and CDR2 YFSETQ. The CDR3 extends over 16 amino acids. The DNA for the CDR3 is TGCGCCAGCAGCCCTACGTTGATAAGACTAGCAAATGAGCAGTTCTTC. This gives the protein CASSPTLIRLANEQFF.

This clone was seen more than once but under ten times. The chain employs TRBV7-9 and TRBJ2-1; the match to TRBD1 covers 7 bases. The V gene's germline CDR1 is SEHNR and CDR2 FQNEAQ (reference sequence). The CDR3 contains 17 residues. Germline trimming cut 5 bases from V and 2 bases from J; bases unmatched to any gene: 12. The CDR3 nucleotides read TGTGCCAGCAGCACAACGGGACAGCCCAAAACCTACAATGAGCAGTTCTTC. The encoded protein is CASSTTGQPKTYNEQFF.

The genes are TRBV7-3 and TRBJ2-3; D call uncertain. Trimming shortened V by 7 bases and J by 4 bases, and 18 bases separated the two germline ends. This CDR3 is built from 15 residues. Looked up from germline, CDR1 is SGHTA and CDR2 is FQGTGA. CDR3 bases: TGTGCCAGCAAGGCGAGAGGAACCTATGCAGATACGCAGTATTTT. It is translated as CASKARGTYADTQYF.

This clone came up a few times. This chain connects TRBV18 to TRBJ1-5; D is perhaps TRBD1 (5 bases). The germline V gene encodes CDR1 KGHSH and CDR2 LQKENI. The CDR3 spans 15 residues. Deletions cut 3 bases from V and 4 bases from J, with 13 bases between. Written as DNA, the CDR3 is TGTGCCAGCTCACCGGCACTGGGGCCGAATCAGCCCCAGCATTTT. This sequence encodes CASSPALGPNQPQHF.

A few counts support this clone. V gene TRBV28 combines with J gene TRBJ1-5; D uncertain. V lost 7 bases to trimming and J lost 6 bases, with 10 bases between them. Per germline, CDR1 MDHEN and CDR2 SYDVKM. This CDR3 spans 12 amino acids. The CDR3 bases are TGTGCCAGCACTACCATCGGTCAGCCCCAGCATTTT. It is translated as CASTTIGQPQHF.